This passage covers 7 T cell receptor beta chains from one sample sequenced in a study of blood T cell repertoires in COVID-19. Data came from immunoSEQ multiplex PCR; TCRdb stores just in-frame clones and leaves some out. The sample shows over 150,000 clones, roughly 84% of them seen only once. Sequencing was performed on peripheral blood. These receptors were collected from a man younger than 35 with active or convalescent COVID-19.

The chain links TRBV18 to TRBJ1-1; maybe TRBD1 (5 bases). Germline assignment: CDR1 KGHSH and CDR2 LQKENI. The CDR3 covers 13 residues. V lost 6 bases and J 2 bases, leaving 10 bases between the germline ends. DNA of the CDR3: TGTGCCAGCTCCTTAGGGGTTAACACTGAAGCTTTCTTT. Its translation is CASSLGVNTEAFF.

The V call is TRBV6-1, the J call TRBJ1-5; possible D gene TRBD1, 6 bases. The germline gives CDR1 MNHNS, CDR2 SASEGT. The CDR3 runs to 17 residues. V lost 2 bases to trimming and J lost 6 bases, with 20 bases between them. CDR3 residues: CASSERGYQGISQPQHF. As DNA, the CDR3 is TGTGCCAGCAGTGAAAGGGGTTATCAGGGGATCAGTCAGCCCCAGCATTTT.

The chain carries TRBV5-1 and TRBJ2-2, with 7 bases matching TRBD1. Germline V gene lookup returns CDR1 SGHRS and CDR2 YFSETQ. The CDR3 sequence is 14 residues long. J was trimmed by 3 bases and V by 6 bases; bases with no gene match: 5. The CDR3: CASTGQGDTGELFF. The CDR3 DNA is TGCGCCAGCACCGGCCAGGGGGACACCGGGGAGCTGTTTTTT.

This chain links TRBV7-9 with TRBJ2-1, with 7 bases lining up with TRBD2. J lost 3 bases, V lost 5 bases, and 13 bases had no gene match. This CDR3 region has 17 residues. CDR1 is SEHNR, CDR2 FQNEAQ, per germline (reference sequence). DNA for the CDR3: TGTGCCAGCAGCCCTAACGTAGCTAGCGGCTTCTACAATGAGCAGTTCTTC. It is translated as CASSPNVASGFYNEQFF.

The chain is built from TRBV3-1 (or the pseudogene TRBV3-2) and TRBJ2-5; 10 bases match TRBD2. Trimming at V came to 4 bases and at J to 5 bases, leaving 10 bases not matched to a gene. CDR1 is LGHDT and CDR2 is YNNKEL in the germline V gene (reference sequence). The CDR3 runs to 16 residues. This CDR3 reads CASSRAHSGRSETQYF. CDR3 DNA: TGTGCCAGCAGCCGAGCCCATAGCGGGAGGTCGGAGACCCAGTACTTC.

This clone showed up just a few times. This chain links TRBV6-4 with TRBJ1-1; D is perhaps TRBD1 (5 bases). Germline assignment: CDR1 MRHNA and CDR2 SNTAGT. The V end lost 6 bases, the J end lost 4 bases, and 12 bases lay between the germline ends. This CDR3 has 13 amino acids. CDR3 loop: CASRQYRGTEAFF. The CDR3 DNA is TGTGCCAGCAGACAATATAGGGGCACTGAAGCTTTCTTT.

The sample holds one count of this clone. CDR3 loop: CASSANRGANEKLFF. The CDR3 DNA reads TGTGCCAGCAGTGCCAACAGGGGGGCTAATGAAAAACTGTTTTTT. The chain recombines TRBV6-4 with TRBJ1-4; 8 bases agree with TRBD1. Germline V gene sequence: CDR1 MRHNA, CDR2 SNTAGT. This CDR3 is 15 amino acids long. V gave up 4 bases and J gave up 3 bases; unmatched junction bases: 4.